These 9 T cell receptor beta chains were all obtained from the same sample, sequenced in a study of blood T cell repertoires in COVID-19. Measured with immunoSEQ multiplex PCR; TCRdb has only the in-frame clones, and not every one. Here the sample spans about 230,000 clones, approximately 80% being singletons. Sequencing used peripheral blood. The receptor source for this set is a woman aged 45-65 years with acute or convalescent COVID-19.

The CDR3 spells CAWDGANTDTQYF. The CDR3 DNA reads TGTGCCTGGGATGGGGCAAACACAGATACGCAGTATTTT. V gene TRBV30 combines with J gene TRBJ2-3; D may be TRBD1 (5 bases). V was shortened by 5 bases and J by 2 bases, with 11 bases between the two germline ends. This CDR3 contains 13 residues. Germline assignment: CDR1 GTSNPN and CDR2 SVGIG (reference sequence).

This clone was seen just once. V is TRBV6-2 or TRBV6-3 and J is TRBJ2-1; 8 nucleotides align to TRBD2. The germline V gene has CDR1 MNHEY and CDR2 SVGEGT. Trimming took 4 bases from V and 6 from J; bases not matched to a gene: 8. The CDR3 runs to 15 residues. The CDR3 nucleotides read TGTGCCAGCAGTTGGTGGGTTAGCGGGATCAATGAGCAGTTCTTC. Its translation: CASSWWVSGINEQFF.

On this clone itself: The sample has other DNA sequences that encode this CDR3 too. The J gene is TRBJ2-1, the V gene TRBV30; 9 bases line up with TRBD2. The CDR3 runs to 14 residues. V lost 3 bases and J lost 4; bases outside the gene matches: 4. Germline-derived CDR1 and CDR2 are GTSNPN and SVGIG (reference sequence). This chain's CDR3 is CAWRGGGAYNEQFF. The CDR3 nucleotides read TGTGCCTGGAGGGGCGGGGGGGCGTACAATGAGCAGTTCTTC.

This chain uses TRBV13 with TRBJ1-1, with TRBD1 matching 8 bases. Trimming took 6 bases from V and 4 from J; bases not matched to a gene: 4. CDR3 length: 13 amino acids. The germline CDR1 and CDR2 sequences are PRHDT and FYEKMQ (reference sequence). CDR3 nucleotide sequence: TGTGCCAGCAGGAGAACAGGGGGCACTGAAGCTTTCTTT. Protein: CASRRTGGTEAFF. Combining the CDR3 with reference TRBV13 and TRBJ1-1 gives the whole variable domain AAGVIQSPRHLIKEKRETATLKCYPIPRHDTVYWYQQGPGQDPQFLISFYEKMQSDKGSIPDRFSAQQFSDYHSELNMSSLELGDSALYFCASRRTGGTEAFFGQGTRLTVV.

On this clone: A much bigger clone sits one base away, suggesting this may be a read error. The same CDR3 can be traced to other DNA sequences in this sample. The chain carries TRBV5-4 and TRBJ1-1, with 7 bases fitting TRBD1. With 5 bases clipped from V and 1 base from J, the junction kept 2 bases outside the gene matches. The CDR3 is 13 amino acids. From germline, CDR1 is SGHNT and CDR2 YYREEE (reference sequence). CDR3 nucleotides: TGTGCCAGCAGTCGGGACAGGAACACTGAAGCTTTCTTT. Amino acid sequence: CASSRDRNTEAFF.

The genes are TRBV5-3 and TRBJ2-2, with 11 bases lining up with TRBD2. TRBV5-3 is identified as an open reading frame with a role that is uncertain. The V gene end was trimmed by 0 bases and the J gene end by 5 bases; junction bases not matched to a gene: 6. The CDR3 length is 17 residues. In DNA form, the CDR3 reads TGTGCCAGAAGCTTGGCCCTAGCGGGGGGCCTTACCGGGGAGCTGTTTTTT. It translates to CARSLALAGGLTGELFF.

V and J are TRBV10-3 and TRBJ2-1, with 13 bases matching TRBD2. CDR3 length equals 14 residues. Germline assignment: CDR1 ENHRY and CDR2 SYGVKD. V shed 9 bases, J shed 7 bases, and the junction held 6 bases outside the gene matches. The CDR3 nucleotides read TGTGCCATGAGGGGGACTAGCGGGACTAATGAGCAGTTCTTC. It specifies CAMRGTSGTNEQFF.

This sequence joins TRBV7-2 and TRBJ2-7; 7 bases align to TRBD1. Germline CDR1 is SGHTA and CDR2 is FQGNSA. Trimming took 1 base from V and 2 from J; bases not matched to a gene: 8. The CDR3 sequence is 16 residues long. CDR3 protein: CASSLEGAGAPYEQYF. DNA of the CDR3: TGTGCCAGCAGCTTAGAGGGGGCAGGGGCCCCCTACGAGCAGTACTTC. Complete variable domain (other parts from reference TRBV7-2 and TRBJ2-7): GAGVSQSPSNKVTEKGKDVELRCDPISGHTALYWYRQSLGQGLEFLIYFQGNSAPDKSGLPSDRFSAERTGGSVSTLTIQRTQQEDSAVYLCASSLEGAGAPYEQYFGPGTRLTVT.

This clone was seen a single time. This chain connects TRBV18 to TRBJ2-1, with 8 bases matching TRBD1. The V and J ends lost 2 bases and 6 bases, in that order; junction bases with no gene match: 3. Germline loops: CDR1 KGHSH, CDR2 LQKENI. The CDR3 is made up of 14 amino acids. CDR3 protein: CASSPLTGANEQFF. The DNA of the CDR3 is TGTGCCAGCTCACCATTGACAGGGGCCAATGAGCAGTTCTTC.